These T cell receptor beta chains were read from a single sample in a study of cytomegalovirus exposure and HLA in healthy donors. Generated by immunoSEQ multiplex PCR, the TCRdb table keeps only in-frame clones and is missing some. Found here are 150,000 to 200,000 clones, roughly 86% of them singletons; the top ten hold about 9.3%. Sequencing was carried out using PBMCs. The receptors derive from a woman aged 18-35 years in good health and CMV-seropositive. Both conserved end residues are part of each CDR3. Each record gives: V gene, J gene, D gene, clone size, CDR3 DNA, CDR3 protein. D genes are given only for firm matches. Some rows have no size entry. The others give once, few or many, or a class for an expanded clone.

V gene: TRBV9
J gene: TRBJ2-2
D gene: TRBD2
clone size: .
CDR3 DNA: TGTGCCAGCAGCGTACCCTCCGGGGGGATTACCGGGGAGCTGTTTTTT
CDR3 protein: CASSVPSGGITGELFF

V gene: TRBV7-8
J gene: TRBJ2-3
D gene: .
clone size: .
CDR3 DNA: TGTGCCAGCAGCCGCGCTAGCGGCACAGATACGCAGTATTTT
CDR3 protein: CASSRASGTDTQYF

V gene: TRBV10-1
J gene: TRBJ2-1
D gene: TRBD2
clone size: .
CDR3 DNA: TGCGCCAGCAGTGAAACACTAGCGGGAGCAGTTGTGGGACAGTTCTTC
CDR3 protein: CASSETLAGAVVGQFF

V gene: TRBV18
J gene: TRBJ1-1
D gene: TRBD1
clone size: .
CDR3 DNA: TGTGCCAGCTCACCCGAAGGGACAGCGTTGAACACTGAAGCTTTCTTT
CDR3 protein: CASSPEGTALNTEAFF

V gene: TRBV25-1
J gene: TRBJ2-7
D gene: .
clone size: .
CDR3 DNA: TGTGCCAGCAGTAAAATAGGGGACGAGCAGTACTTC
CDR3 protein: CASSKIGDEQYF

V gene: TRBV18
J gene: TRBJ2-7
D gene: .
clone size: .
CDR3 DNA: TGTGCCAGCTCACCACTATGGACGGGGATGAACGAGCAGTACTTC
CDR3 protein: CASSPLWTGMNEQYF

V gene: TRBV20-1
J gene: TRBJ2-1
D gene: .
clone size: .
CDR3 DNA: TGCAGTGCGGAGAGGTACAATGAGCAGTTCTTC
CDR3 protein: CSAERYNEQFF

V gene: TRBV11-1
J gene: TRBJ2-7
D gene: TRBD2
clone size: .
CDR3 DNA: TGTGCCAGCAGCTTCCTAGCGGGGGCGACCTACGAGCAGTACTTC
CDR3 protein: CASSFLAGATYEQYF

V gene: TRBV11-3
J gene: TRBJ2-3
D gene: TRBD2
clone size: .
CDR3 DNA: TGTGCCAGCAGCCTAGCGGCCTCGGGGGATACGCAGTATTTT
CDR3 protein: CASSLAASGDTQYF

V gene: TRBV7-6
J gene: TRBJ1-1
D gene: .
clone size: few
CDR3 DNA: TGTGCCAGCAGCGTAAGACAGAACACTGAAGCTTTCTTT
CDR3 protein: CASSVRQNTEAFF

V gene: TRBV7-2
J gene: TRBJ2-7
D gene: .
clone size: .
CDR3 DNA: TGTGCCAGCAACAGGGACCCCTACGAGCAGTACTTC
CDR3 protein: CASNRDPYEQYF

V gene: TRBV6-5
J gene: TRBJ2-1
D gene: .
clone size: .
CDR3 DNA: TGTGCCAGCAGTTACGACACAACGGAGGATGAGCAGTTCTTC
CDR3 protein: CASSYDTTEDEQFF

V gene: TRBV5-1
J gene: TRBJ1-3
D gene: .
clone size: .
CDR3 DNA: TGCGCCAGCAGCTTGGCACGGAGCTCTGGAAACACCATATATTTT
CDR3 protein: CASSLARSSGNTIYF

V gene: TRBV27
J gene: TRBJ2-7
D gene: .
clone size: .
CDR3 DNA: TGTGCCAGCAGTTTATCGGAGGGTACCGACGAGCAGTACTTC
CDR3 protein: CASSLSEGTDEQYF

V gene: TRBV19
J gene: TRBJ2-7
D gene: TRBD2
clone size: .
CDR3 DNA: TGTGCCAGTAGTATAACCCTGACTAGCGGGAGGGCAGTCCCCTACGAGCAGTACTTC
CDR3 protein: CASSITLTSGRAVPYEQYF

V gene: TRBV5-1
J gene: TRBJ1-4
D gene: TRBD1
clone size: once
CDR3 DNA: TGCGCCAGCAGCCTTGGACAGGGGGCAGGGGAAAAACTGTTTTTT
CDR3 protein: CASSLGQGAGEKLFF

V gene: TRBV5-4
J gene: TRBJ2-7
D gene: TRBD1
clone size: .
CDR3 DNA: TGTGCCAGCAGCCGGCGAGGGGGCTTCGTCTACGAGCAGTACTTC
CDR3 protein: CASSRRGGFVYEQYF

V gene: TRBV19
J gene: TRBJ2-3
D gene: TRBD2
clone size: .
CDR3 DNA: TGTGCCAGTAGTGGCGGGAGGGCGAGGGACACAGATACGCAGTATTTT
CDR3 protein: CASSGGRARDTDTQYF

V gene: TRBV16
J gene: TRBJ2-1
D gene: .
clone size: .
CDR3 DNA: TGTGCCAGCAGCCAATATGGCAGATACAATGAGCAGTTCTTC
CDR3 protein: CASSQYGRYNEQFF

V gene: TRBV28
J gene: TRBJ1-5
D gene: .
clone size: .
CDR3 DNA: TGTGCCAGCAAGCAGGTTGCCCGTCAGCCCCAGCATTTT
CDR3 protein: CASKQVARQPQHF

V gene: TRBV7-9
J gene: TRBJ2-7
D gene: .
clone size: .
CDR3 DNA: TGTGCCAGCAGCCCCCCTCGGGTTGGACTGCATTCCTACGAGCAGTACTTC
CDR3 protein: CASSPPRVGLHSYEQYF

V gene: TRBV4-1
J gene: TRBJ2-5
D gene: .
clone size: .
CDR3 DNA: TGCGCCAGCAGCCAAGATAGAGAGACCCAGTACTTC
CDR3 protein: CASSQDRETQYF

V gene: TRBV7-2
J gene: TRBJ2-3
D gene: TRBD1
clone size: .
CDR3 DNA: TGTGCCAGCAGCTTAGGGGGACAGGGGGCGGATACGCAGTATTTT
CDR3 protein: CASSLGGQGADTQYF

V gene: TRBV12-5
J gene: TRBJ1-5
D gene: .
clone size: .
CDR3 DNA: TGTGCTAGTGGTTTTCAGATCAATCAGCCCCAGCATTTT
CDR3 protein: CASGFQINQPQHF